This T cell receptor beta chain was retrieved from a study of cytomegalovirus exposure and HLA in healthy donors. Study as a whole: From donors who were HLA-typed, an early data release held approximately 91 million unique TCRs.

Both 60 Vbeta primers and 13 Jbeta primers went into the PCR. Authors' processing steps: Unique TCR beta chains numbered approximately 80 million in a later analysis, with approximately 10 million shared. Profiled with immunoSEQ multiplex PCR; TCRdb holds only in-frame clones, not every one. The V and J calls and clone size come from that table; D and trimming were worked out from the DNA. The ten top clones account for 5.3%, within a sample of about 62,000 clones. Trimming pared 5 bases from V and 0 bases from J, leaving 17 bases between. The CDR3 has 16 amino acids. Looked up from germline, CDR1 is SGHNT and CDR2 is YYREEE (reference sequence).

Sequenced: PBMCs. This chain joins TRBV5-4 and TRBJ2-5; possible D gene TRBD2, 6 bases. This clonotype originated in a man aged 25 to 40 in good health and CMV-seropositive. CDR3: CASSLGGTSYQETQYF. The DNA of the CDR3 is TGTGCCAGCAGTTTAGGCGGGACCTCCTACCAAGAGACCCAGTACTTC.